The entry that follows covers one T cell receptor (beta chain) sequence. The sample is drawn from a study of blood T cell repertoires in COVID-19. Patients in Seattle were enrolled during active infection, then followed longitudinally. The protocol was immunoSEQ multiplex PCR, while the TCRdb copy is restricted to in-frame clones and leaves out a portion. The sample contains around 270,000 clones, roughly four fifths of which appear only once. Looked up from germline, CDR1 is SGHRS and CDR2 is YFSETQ. With V trimmed by 7 bases and J by 8 bases, 7 bases remained unmatched. The CDR3 runs to 14 residues.

This chain joins TRBV5-1 and TRBJ2-1, with TRBD1 identical over 12 bases. The receptor was isolated from a person aged 65 to 79 with COVID-19, enrolled during active disease. Material: peripheral blood. CDR3 DNA sequence: TGCGCCAGCGACCCGGGACAGGGGGCTTATGAGCAGTTCTTC. It yields the protein CASDPGQGAYEQFF.